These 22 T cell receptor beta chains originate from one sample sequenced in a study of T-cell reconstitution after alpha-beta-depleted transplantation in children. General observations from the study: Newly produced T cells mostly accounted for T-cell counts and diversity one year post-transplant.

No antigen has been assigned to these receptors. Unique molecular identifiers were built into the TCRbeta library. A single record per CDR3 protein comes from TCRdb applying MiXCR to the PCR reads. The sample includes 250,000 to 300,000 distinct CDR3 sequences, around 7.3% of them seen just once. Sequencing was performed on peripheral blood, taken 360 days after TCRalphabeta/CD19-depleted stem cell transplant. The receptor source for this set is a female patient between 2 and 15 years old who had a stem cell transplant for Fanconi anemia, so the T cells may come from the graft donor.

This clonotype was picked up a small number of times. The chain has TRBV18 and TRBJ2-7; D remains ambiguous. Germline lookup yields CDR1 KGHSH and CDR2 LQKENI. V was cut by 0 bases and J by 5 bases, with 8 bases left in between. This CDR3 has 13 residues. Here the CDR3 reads CASSPPGLDEQYF. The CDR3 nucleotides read TGTGCCAGCTCACCACCGGGTCTGGACGAGCAGTACTTC.

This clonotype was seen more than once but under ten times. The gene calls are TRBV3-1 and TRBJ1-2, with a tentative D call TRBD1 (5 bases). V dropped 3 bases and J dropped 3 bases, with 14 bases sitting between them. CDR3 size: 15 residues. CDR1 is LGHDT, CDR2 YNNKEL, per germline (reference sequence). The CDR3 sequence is CASSQTVLPDYGYTF. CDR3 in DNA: TGTGCCAGCAGCCAGACAGTTCTACCCGACTATGGCTACACCTTC.

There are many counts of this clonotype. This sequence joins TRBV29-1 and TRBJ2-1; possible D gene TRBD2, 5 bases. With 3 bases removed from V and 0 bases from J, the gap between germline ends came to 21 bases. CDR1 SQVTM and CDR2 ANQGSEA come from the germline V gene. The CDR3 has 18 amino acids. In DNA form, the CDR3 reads TGCAGCGTTGACCCCCATATTGGGCTAGCCCTCTCCTACAATGAGCAGTTCTTC. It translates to CSVDPHIGLALSYNEQFF.

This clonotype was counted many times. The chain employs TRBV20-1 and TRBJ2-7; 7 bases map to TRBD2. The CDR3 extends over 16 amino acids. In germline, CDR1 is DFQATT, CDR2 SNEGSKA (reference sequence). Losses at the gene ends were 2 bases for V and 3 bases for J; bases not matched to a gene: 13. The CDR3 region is CSARPLLAVALYEQYF. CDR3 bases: TGCAGTGCTAGACCGCTGCTAGCGGTCGCCCTCTACGAGCAGTACTTC.

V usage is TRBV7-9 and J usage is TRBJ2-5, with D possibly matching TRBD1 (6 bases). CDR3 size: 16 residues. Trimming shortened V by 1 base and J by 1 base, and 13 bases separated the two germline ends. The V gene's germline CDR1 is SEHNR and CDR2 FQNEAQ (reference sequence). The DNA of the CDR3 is TGTGCCAGCAGCTTAGAAGATAGACAGGTCCAAGAGACCCAGTACTTC. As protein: CASSLEDRQVQETQYF.

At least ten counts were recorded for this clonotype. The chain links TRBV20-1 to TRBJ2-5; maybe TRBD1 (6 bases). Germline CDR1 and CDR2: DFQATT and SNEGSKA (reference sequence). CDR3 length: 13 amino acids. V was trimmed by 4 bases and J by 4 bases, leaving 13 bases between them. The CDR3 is CSATQGIRETQYF. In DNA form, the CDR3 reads TGCAGTGCTACACAGGGAATTCGAGAGACCCAGTACTTC.

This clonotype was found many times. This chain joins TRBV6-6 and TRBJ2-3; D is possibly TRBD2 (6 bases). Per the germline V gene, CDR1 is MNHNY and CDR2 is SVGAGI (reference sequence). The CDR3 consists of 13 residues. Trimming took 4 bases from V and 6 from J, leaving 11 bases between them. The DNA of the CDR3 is TGTGCCAGCAGTTCCGCAGGGAGGGATACGCAGTATTTT. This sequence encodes CASSSAGRDTQYF.

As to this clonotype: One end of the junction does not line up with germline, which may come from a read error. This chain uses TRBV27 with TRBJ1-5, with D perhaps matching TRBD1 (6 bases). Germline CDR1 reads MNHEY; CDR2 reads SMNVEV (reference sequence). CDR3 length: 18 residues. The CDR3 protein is CAISLSLGGTGIDQPQHF. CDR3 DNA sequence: TGTGCCATCAGTTTATCCCTCGGGGGTACAGGGATAGATCAGCCCCAGCATTTT.

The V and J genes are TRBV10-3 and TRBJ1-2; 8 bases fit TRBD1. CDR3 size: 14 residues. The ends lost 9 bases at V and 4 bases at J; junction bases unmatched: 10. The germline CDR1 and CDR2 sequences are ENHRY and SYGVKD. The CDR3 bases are TGTGCCATTACAGGGGGGCGCCAATCCTATGGCTACACCTTC. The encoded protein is CAITGGRQSYGYTF.

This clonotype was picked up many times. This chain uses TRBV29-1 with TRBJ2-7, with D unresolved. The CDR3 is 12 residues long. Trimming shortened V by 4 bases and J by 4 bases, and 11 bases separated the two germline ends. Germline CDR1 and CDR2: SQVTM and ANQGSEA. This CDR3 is CSVVTPGYEQYF. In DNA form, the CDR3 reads TGCAGCGTTGTGACCCCTGGGTACGAGCAGTACTTC.

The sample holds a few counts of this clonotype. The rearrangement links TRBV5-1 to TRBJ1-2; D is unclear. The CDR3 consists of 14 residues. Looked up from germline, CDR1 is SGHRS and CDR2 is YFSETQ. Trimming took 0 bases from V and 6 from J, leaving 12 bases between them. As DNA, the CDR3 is TGCGCCAGCAGCTTGGGAGGGAGGCCAGATGGCTACACCTTC. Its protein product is CASSLGGRPDGYTF.

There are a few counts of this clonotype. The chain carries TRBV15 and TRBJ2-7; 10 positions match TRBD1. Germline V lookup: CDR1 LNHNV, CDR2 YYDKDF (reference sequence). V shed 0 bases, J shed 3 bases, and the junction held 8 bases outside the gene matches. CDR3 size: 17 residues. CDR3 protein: CATSRDIGTGVIYEQYF. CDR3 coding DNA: TGTGCCACCAGCAGAGATATTGGGACAGGGGTTATCTACGAGCAGTACTTC.

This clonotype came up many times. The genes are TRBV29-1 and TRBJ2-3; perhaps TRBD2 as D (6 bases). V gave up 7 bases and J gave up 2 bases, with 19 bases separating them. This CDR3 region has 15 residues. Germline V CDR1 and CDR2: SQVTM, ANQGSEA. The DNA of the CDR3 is TGCAGCGCCCGCATTGGGCTAGCGCCCACAGATACGCAGTATTTT. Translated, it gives CSARIGLAPTDTQYF.

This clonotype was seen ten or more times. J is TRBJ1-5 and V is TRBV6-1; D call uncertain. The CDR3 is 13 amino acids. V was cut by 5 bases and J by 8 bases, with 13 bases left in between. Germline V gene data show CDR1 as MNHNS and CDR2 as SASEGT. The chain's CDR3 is CASSKTADEPQHF. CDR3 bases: TGTGCCAGCAGTAAAACGGCAGACGAGCCCCAGCATTTT.

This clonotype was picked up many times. The CDR3 DNA reads TGTGCCACCAGTGATCCCGACAGGGTTGGCTACACCTTC. It encodes CATSDPDRVGYTF. The chain couples TRBV24-1 to TRBJ1-2, with 7 bases identical to TRBD1. The CDR3 loop spans 13 amino acids. Germline CDR1 KGHDR, CDR2 SFDVKD. Losses at the gene ends were 3 bases for V and 7 bases for J; bases not matched to a gene: 4.

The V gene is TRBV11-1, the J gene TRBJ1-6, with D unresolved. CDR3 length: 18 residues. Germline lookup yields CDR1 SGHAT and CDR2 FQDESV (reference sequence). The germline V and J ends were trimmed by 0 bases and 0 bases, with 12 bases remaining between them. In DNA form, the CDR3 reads TGTGCCAGCAGCTTAGCCCCTGTGTTAAGCTCCTATAATTCACCCCTCCACTTT. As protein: CASSLAPVLSSYNSPLHF.

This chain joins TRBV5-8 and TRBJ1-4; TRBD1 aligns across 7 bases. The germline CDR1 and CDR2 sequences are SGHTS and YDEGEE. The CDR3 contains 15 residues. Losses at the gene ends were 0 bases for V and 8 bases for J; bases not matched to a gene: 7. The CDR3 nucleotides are TGTGCCAGCAGCTTGGGACAGGGAGGTCAGGAAAAACTGTTTTTT. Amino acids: CASSLGQGGQEKLFF.

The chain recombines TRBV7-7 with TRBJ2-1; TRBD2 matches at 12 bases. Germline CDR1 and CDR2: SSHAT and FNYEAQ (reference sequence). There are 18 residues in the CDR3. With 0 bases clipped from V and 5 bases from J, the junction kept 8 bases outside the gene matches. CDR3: CASSLAPSGGARNNEQFF. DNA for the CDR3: TGTGCCAGCAGCTTAGCGCCTAGCGGGGGGGCCAGGAACAATGAGCAGTTCTTC.

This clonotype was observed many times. CDR3: CASSVGDMANYGYTF. The CDR3 bases are TGTGCCAGCAGCGTAGGGGACATGGCAAACTATGGCTACACCTTC. This chain uses TRBV9 with TRBJ1-2; a possible D gene is TRBD1 (6 bases). Germline assignment: CDR1 SGDLS and CDR2 YYNGEE. V lost 0 bases and J lost 2, with 11 bases in between. The CDR3 is 15 amino acids.

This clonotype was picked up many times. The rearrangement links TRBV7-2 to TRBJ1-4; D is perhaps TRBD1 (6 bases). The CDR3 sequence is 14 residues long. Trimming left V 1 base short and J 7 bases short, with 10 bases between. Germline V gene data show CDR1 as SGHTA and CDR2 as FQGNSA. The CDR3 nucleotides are TGTGCCAGCAGCTTAGGGCAAGGGGGTGAAAAACTGTTTTTT. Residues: CASSLGQGGEKLFF.

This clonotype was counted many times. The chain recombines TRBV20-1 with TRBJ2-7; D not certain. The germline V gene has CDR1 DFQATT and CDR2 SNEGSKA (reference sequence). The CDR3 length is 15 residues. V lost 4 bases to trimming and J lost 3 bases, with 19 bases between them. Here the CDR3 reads CSATSFWRPDYEQYF. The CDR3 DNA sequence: TGCAGTGCTACTTCGTTTTGGCGCCCGGACTACGAGCAGTACTTC.

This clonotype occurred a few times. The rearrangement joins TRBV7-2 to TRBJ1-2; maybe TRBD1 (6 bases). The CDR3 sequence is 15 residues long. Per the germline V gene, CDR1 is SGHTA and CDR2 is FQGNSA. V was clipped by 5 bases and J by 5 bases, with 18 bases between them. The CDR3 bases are TGTGCCAGCAGCCGACCCGGGACACCTACTTATGGCTACACCTTC. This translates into CASSRPGTPTYGYTF.